This T cell receptor beta chain was recovered during a study of blood T cell repertoires in COVID-19. Study-wide context: Acute and convalescent COVID-19 specimens originated in the United States, Italy and Spain.

The CDR3 is 17 amino acids. CDR1 is KGHSH and CDR2 is LQKENI in the germline V gene. Trimming cost V 3 bases and J 4 bases, with 21 bases left between them. Measured with immunoSEQ multiplex PCR; TCRdb has only the in-frame clones, and not every one. The profile shows around 310,000 clones, about nine tenths of them singletons. Adults between about 18 and 89 years of age took part from 24 US areas. Participant-given clinical history determined each cohort assignment. Donors in Cohort 3 who had recovered were those with two negative PCRs, healthcare professional clearance, or resolution of their symptoms.

The source material was PBMCs or T cells enriched from blood (not recorded which). The TCR comes from a woman in her twenties or thirties who had recovered from COVID-19. The chain is built from TRBV18 and TRBJ2-5; maybe TRBD1 (8 bases). CDR3 sequence: CASSPPLTGGVGETQYF. CDR3 sequence (DNA): TGTGCCAGCTCACCCCCTCTAACAGGGGGGGTGGGAGAGACCCAGTACTTC.